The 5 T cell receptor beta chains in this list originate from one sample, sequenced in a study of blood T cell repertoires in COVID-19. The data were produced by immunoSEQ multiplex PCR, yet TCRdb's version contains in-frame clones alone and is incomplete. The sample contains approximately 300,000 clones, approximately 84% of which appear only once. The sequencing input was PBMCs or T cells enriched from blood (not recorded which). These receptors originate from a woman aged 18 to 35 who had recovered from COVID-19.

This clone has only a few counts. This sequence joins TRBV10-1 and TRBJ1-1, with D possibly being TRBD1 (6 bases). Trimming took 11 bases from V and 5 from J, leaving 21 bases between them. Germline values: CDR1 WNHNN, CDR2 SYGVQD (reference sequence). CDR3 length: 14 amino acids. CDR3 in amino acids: CAPGGAEFGTEAFF. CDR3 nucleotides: TGCGCCCCGGGGGGGGCTGAGTTCGGAACTGAAGCTTTCTTT.

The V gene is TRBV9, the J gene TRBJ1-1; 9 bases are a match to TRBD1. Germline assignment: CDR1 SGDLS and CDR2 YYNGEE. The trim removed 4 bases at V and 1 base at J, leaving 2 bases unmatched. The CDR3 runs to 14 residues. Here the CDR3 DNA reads TGTGCCAGCAGCCTACAGGGGGCGAACACTGAAGCTTTCTTT. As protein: CASSLQGANTEAFF.

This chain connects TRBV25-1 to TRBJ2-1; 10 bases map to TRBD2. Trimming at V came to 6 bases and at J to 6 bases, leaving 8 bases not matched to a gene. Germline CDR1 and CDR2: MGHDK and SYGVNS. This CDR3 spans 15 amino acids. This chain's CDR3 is CASRVAGGPTNEQFF. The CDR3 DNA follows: TGTGCCAGCAGGGTAGCGGGGGGCCCAACCAATGAGCAGTTCTTC. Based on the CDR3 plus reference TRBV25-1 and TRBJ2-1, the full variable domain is EADIYQTPRYLVIGTGKKITLECSQTMGHDKMYWYQQDPGMELHLIHYSYGVNSTEKGDLSSESTVSRIRTEHFPLTLESARPSHTSQYLCASRVAGGPTNEQFFGPGTRLTVL.

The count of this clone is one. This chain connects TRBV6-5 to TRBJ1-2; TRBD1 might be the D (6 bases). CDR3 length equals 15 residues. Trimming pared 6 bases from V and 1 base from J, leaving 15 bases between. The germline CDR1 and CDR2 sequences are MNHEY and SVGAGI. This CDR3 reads CASSLQGDVNYGYTF. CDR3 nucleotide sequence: TGTGCCAGCAGCCTACAGGGAGACGTTAACTATGGCTACACCTTC.

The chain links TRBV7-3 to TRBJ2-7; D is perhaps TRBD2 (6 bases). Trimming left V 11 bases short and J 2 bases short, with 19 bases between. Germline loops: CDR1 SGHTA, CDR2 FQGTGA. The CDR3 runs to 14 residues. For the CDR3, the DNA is TGTGCCTTCCTGGCCTTAGCGGAAACCTACGAGCAGTACTTC. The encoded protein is CAFLALAETYEQYF.